This TCR beta chain was captured by sequencing in a study of metastatic and nonmetastatic thyroid tumors. As for the study in general: Repertoire comparisons spanned blood and tumor or nodule tissue from malignant and benign thyroid patients. General study results and limits: Within blood and tumor, benign nodules reportedly had significantly lower TCR beta diversity than malignant thyroid tumors did.

Per the original methods: The study built a papillary thyroid cancer distant-metastasis classifier from CDR3 differences across clinicopathological groups. TCRdb re-called the PCR reads through MiXCR. The V and J calls shown here were made by TCRdb, not taken from the authors' results. Of about 40,000 clones listed, approximately 15% are singletons. No treatment had been given to any patient before thyroid surgery. Deletions cut 1 base from V and 6 bases from J, with 10 bases between. The germline CDR1 and CDR2 sequences are MDHEN and SYDVKM. The CDR3 extends over 14 amino acids. This clone was seen ten or more times. Its specificity is unknown.

This chain uses TRBV28 with TRBJ1-5; D is undetermined. Sample: blood. This TCR was sampled from a female donor with papillary thyroid cancer or a benign thyroid nodule (not recorded which). Some clones in this sample may be carry-over from other donors' samples. The CDR3 sequence: CASSLSGIAQPQHF. The CDR3, as DNA: TGTGCCAGCAGTTTATCGGGCATCGCTCAGCCCCAGCATTTT.